Below are 20 T cell receptor beta chains sequenced from a single sample in a study of T cell changes during pregnancy in multiple sclerosis (dated 2019 in TCRdb). The method behind the library was the immunoSEQ multiplex PCR assay. The immuneACCESS repertoire file appears here via TCRdb, limited to in-frame rearrangements. These files lack a portion of the clones; in checked studies, under half of the deficit traces to unresolved V genes, and the cause of the others is not known. The sample data list under 50,000 clones, and around 92% of these were observed just once. The ten biggest clones cover 26% of the sample. The sample here was CD8+ T cells from peripheral blood mononuclear cells, taken before pregnancy. These receptors were collected from a female donor with multiple sclerosis, enrolled in a pregnancy study.

The V and J genes are TRBV7-9 and TRBJ2-5; 12 nucleotides agree with TRBD2. The junction had 6 bases not matched to a gene; V was cut back by 5 bases and J by 2 bases. This CDR3 has 16 residues. Germline values: CDR1 SEHNR, CDR2 FQNEAQ (reference sequence). CDR3 bases: TGTGCCAGCAGCCCCCTAGCGGGGGGGCTTCAAGAGACCCAGTACTTC. Amino acids: CASSPLAGGLQETQYF.

The V gene is TRBV7-7, the J gene TRBJ2-5, with TRBD1 identical over 11 bases. V dropped 4 bases and J dropped 4; count of bases not matched to a gene: 5. Germline CDR1 and CDR2: SSHAT and FNYEAQ (reference sequence). The CDR3 runs 15 residues. The CDR3 coding sequence is TGTGCCAGCAGCTATGGGACAGGGGGGACAGAGACCCAGTACTTC. Amino acids: CASSYGTGGTETQYF.

The V gene is TRBV19, the J gene TRBJ2-1; tentative D call: TRBD2 (5 bases). Trimming took 4 bases from V and 7 from J, leaving 11 bases between them. CDR1 is LNHDA, CDR2 SQIVND, per germline (reference sequence). This CDR3 comprises 13 residues. The CDR3 reads CASSKTILNEQFF. As DNA, the CDR3 is TGTGCCAGTAGTAAGACTATCCTAAATGAGCAGTTCTTC.

This clone was seen only a few times. The chain links TRBV7-6 to TRBJ1-1, with unresolved D. The V gene lost 1 base and the J gene lost 0 bases, with 9 bases spanning the gap. This CDR3 has 15 residues. Germline CDR1 SGHVS, CDR2 FNYEAQ. The CDR3 loop is CASSLGSNMNTEAFF. CDR3 coding DNA: TGTGCCAGCAGCTTAGGTTCAAACATGAACACTGAAGCTTTCTTT.

This clone is a singleton in its sample. V and J are TRBV19 and TRBJ2-2; TRBD1 matches 8 bases. V trimming: 0 bases; J trimming: 4 bases; junction bases outside the gene matches: 7. Germline CDR1 and CDR2: LNHDA and SQIVND (reference sequence). The CDR3 length is 17 residues. The CDR3 DNA follows: TGTGCCAGTAGTATAGACCCCCAGGGGGCCCCCACCGGGGAGCTGTTTTTT. Residues: CASSIDPQGAPTGELFF.

The V and J genes are TRBV4-1 and TRBJ2-2, with D perhaps matching TRBD1 (6 bases). Germline CDR1 is MGHRA and CDR2 is YSYEKL. V was cut by 1 base and J by 6 bases, with 15 bases left in between. This CDR3 is built from 16 residues. The CDR3: CASSQGSWTVPGELFF. In nucleotides, the CDR3 is TGCGCCAGCAGCCAAGGCTCGTGGACAGTCCCCGGGGAGCTGTTTTTT.

The chain couples TRBV30 to TRBJ2-1, with D unclear. Trimming took 0 bases from V and 8 from J, leaving 11 bases between them. The CDR3 runs to 13 residues. The germline V gene encodes CDR1 GTSNPN and CDR2 SVGIG (reference sequence). CDR3 coding DNA: TGTGCCTGGAGTGTATCTACCCGTGATGAGCAGTTCTTC. It translates to CAWSVSTRDEQFF.

The chain has TRBV7-8 and TRBJ1-2; 8 bases match TRBD1. The germline V gene has CDR1 SGHVS and CDR2 FQNEAQ. The CDR3 has 16 amino acids. J gave up 2 bases and V 6 bases, and 11 bases lay outside the gene matches. The CDR3 coding sequence is TGTGCCAGCAGGCGACTCCGGGACAGGATAAACTATGGCTACACCTTC. This sequence encodes CASRRLRDRINYGYTF.

The J gene is TRBJ2-3, the V gene TRBV4-2; weak D call: TRBD1 (5 bases). Looked up from germline, CDR1 is LGHNA and CDR2 is YNFKEQ. The CDR3 has 18 amino acids. The V and J ends lost 1 base and 6 bases respectively, with 23 bases between them. The CDR3 bases are TGTGCCAGCAGCCAAGGACCTAAACAGGTCCCTTTTAGGGATACGCAGTATTTT. Translation: CASSQGPKQVPFRDTQYF.

The chain recombines TRBV7-9 with TRBJ1-2, with 7 bases fitting TRBD1. This CDR3 region has 15 residues. J gave up 2 bases and V 5 bases, and 8 bases lay outside the gene matches. CDR1 is SEHNR and CDR2 is FQNEAQ in the germline V gene (reference sequence). The chain's CDR3 is CASSVTGVANYGYTF. In DNA form, the CDR3 reads TGTGCCAGCAGCGTTACAGGGGTGGCCAACTATGGCTACACCTTC.

This clone occurred once. This chain uses TRBV4-2 with TRBJ2-3, with 7 bases matching TRBD1. The germline V gene has CDR1 LGHNA and CDR2 YNFKEQ. The CDR3 loop spans 17 amino acids. Germline trimming cut 4 bases from V and 1 base from J; bases unmatched to any gene: 11. The CDR3 here is CASSRTGTVDRTDTQYF. In nucleotides, the CDR3 is TGTGCCAGCAGCCGGACTGGGACAGTCGACCGCACAGATACGCAGTATTTT.

A word on this clone: This sample includes further DNA sequences coding for the same CDR3. The chain employs TRBV6-6 and TRBJ2-3; 9 bases fit TRBD1. V shed 6 bases and J 3 bases; nucleotides not matched to a gene: 10. The length of the CDR3 is 16 residues. From germline, CDR1 is MNHNY and CDR2 SVGAGI (reference sequence). CDR3 DNA sequence: TGTGCCAGCAGCTCCCAGGGACAGGGAGTGACAGATACGCAGTATTTT. Translating gives CASSSQGQGVTDTQYF.

This chain uses TRBV30 with TRBJ1-4, with TRBD1 matching 9 bases. Germline V lookup: CDR1 GTSNPN, CDR2 SVGIG (reference sequence). There are 15 residues in the CDR3. The trim removed 7 bases at V and 8 bases at J, leaving 14 bases unmatched. CDR3 coding DNA: TGTGCCTCCTTAGTTCCGGGACAGGGTGGCGAAAAACTGTTTTTT. Its translation: CASLVPGQGGEKLFF.

The chain recombines TRBV25-1 with TRBJ2-7; TRBD2 is a possible D gene (6 bases). The CDR3 length is 12 residues. CDR1 is MGHDK, CDR2 SYGVNS, per germline. The CDR3 region is CVTAGLDYEQYF. The CDR3 DNA reads as TGTGTTACCGCGGGGCTGGATTACGAGCAGTACTTC.

This sequence joins TRBV27 and TRBJ1-5; D is perhaps TRBD1 (5 bases). Germline CDR1 reads MNHEY; CDR2 reads SMNVEV (reference sequence). Trimming shortened V by 8 bases and J by 3 bases, and 20 bases separated the two germline ends. The CDR3 is 16 amino acids. CDR3 in DNA: TGTGCCAGCTCCCGGCGGGACGGGCCTCCCAATCAGCCCCAGCATTTT. This encodes CASSRRDGPPNQPQHF.

This clone was seen a single time. The V gene is TRBV6-5, the J gene TRBJ1-4; tentatively, D is TRBD1 (6 bases). The CDR3 totals 15 residues. In germline, CDR1 is MNHEY, CDR2 SVGAGI. V shed 6 bases and J shed 7 bases, with 18 bases lying between them. The CDR3 protein is CASRPGGGQGEKLFF. CDR3 sequence (DNA): TGTGCCAGCAGACCTGGGGGGGGGCAAGGTGAAAAACTGTTTTTT.

This clone was seen once. J is TRBJ2-5 and V is TRBV27, with D possibly being TRBD1 (5 bases). This CDR3 region has 16 residues. Trimming cost V 3 bases and J 5 bases, with 19 bases left between them. Germline V lookup: CDR1 MNHEY, CDR2 SMNVEV (reference sequence). This chain's CDR3 is CASSFLDRKGSETQYF. The CDR3 DNA is TGTGCCAGCAGTTTTCTCGACCGGAAGGGGTCGGAGACCCAGTACTTC.

CDR3 coding DNA: TGTGCCAGCAGTTTATCCCCGCCGCCTGGGGGGGGGACTGAAGCTTTCTTT. As protein: CASSLSPPPGGGTEAFF. The chain joins TRBV27 to TRBJ1-1; D may be TRBD1 (5 bases). Germline-derived CDR1 and CDR2 are MNHEY and SMNVEV (reference sequence). V lost 0 bases to trimming and J lost 5 bases, with 19 bases between them. This CDR3 contains 17 residues.

This chain uses TRBV7-9 with TRBJ2-3; weak D call: TRBD2 (6 bases). V shed 1 base and J shed 10 bases, with 12 bases lying between them. There are 13 residues in the CDR3. In germline, CDR1 is SEHNR, CDR2 FQNEAQ (reference sequence). CDR3 DNA: TGTGCCAGCAGCTTAGTTGGAGGAGGGGCGCAGTATTTT. Amino acids: CASSLVGGGAQYF.

This chain uses TRBV12-5 with TRBJ2-3; 8 bases align to TRBD1. The CDR3 has 13 residues. V gave up 10 bases and J gave up 3 bases; unmatched junction bases: 6. CDR1 LGHNT and CDR2 FRNRAP come from the germline V gene. The CDR3 bases are TGTGCTACAGGCAGGGGGCTGACAGATACGCAGTATTTT. This sequence encodes CATGRGLTDTQYF.